Presented here are 2 T cell receptor beta chains from one specimen sequenced in a study of blood T cells in healthy people across ages (dated by TCRdb to the mid-2010s). To prepare the library, 5' RACE was applied. The reads were generated on an Illumina HiSeq 2500. The second PCR ran for about 7 to 11 cycles and used a J-beta primer mix along with a sample-barcoded 5' primer. The raw public data were reprocessed by TCRdb itself: fastp quality trimming at Q25, MiXCR clonotype calling, in-frame beta chains only. A single entry per CDR3 protein holds the most common genes and DNA from its merged rows. Counted in this sample were around 800,000 distinct CDR3 sequences; around a quarter of them appeared once. The ten top clones hold 2.5% to 3.5% of the sample. The same sample was also studied in work on T cells of mothers and their children.

The sequenced sample consisted of blood. The receptor source for this set is a boy aged 10-17 years in good health.

This clonotype has only a few counts. The J gene is TRBJ2-4, the V gene TRBV7-9; D uncertain. Germline V gene data show CDR1 as SEHNR and CDR2 as FQNEAQ (reference sequence). V was clipped by 5 bases and J by 6 bases, with 17 bases between them. This CDR3 comprises 15 residues. CDR3 bases: TGTGCCAGCAGCCACCCAGTAGGCCCCGGAAACATTCAGTACTTC. Amino acid sequence: CASSHPVGPGNIQYF.

This clonotype was found a few times. In nucleotides, the CDR3 is TGTGCCAGTAGTATATGGACAGGAGACAATGAGCAGTTCTTC. This sequence encodes CASSIWTGDNEQFF. The chain combines TRBV19 with TRBJ2-1; the match to TRBD1 covers 7 bases. The CDR3 loop spans 14 amino acids. Germline V CDR1 and CDR2: LNHDA, SQIVND (reference sequence). The ends lost 2 bases at V and 5 bases at J; junction bases unmatched: 3.